The 21 T cell receptor beta chains below all came from one sample that was sequenced in a study. In TCRdb, the 5' RACE reads were re-called with MiXCR into one record per CDR3 protein. The sample holds some 45,000 distinct CDR3 sequences, roughly 30% seen once. The sample was naive CD4+ T cells sorted from blood. Subset indicated: naive CD4+ T cells, CD4+CD45RA+CD25-. The receptor set was obtained from a female donor with breast cancer.

The chain has TRBV29-1 and TRBJ2-1; TRBD2 matches at 13 bases. The CDR3 is 17 residues long. V shed 3 bases and J 2 bases; nucleotides not matched to a gene: 7. Germline CDR1 is SQVTM and CDR2 is ANQGSEA. This CDR3 is CSVDLVGTSGTYNEQFF. The CDR3 coding sequence is TGCAGCGTTGACTTGGTTGGGACTAGCGGGACCTACAATGAGCAGTTCTTC.

CDR3 in amino acids: CASSSQTTGQYEQYF. CDR3 coding DNA: TGTGCCAGCAGCTCCCAAACGACCGGTCAATACGAGCAGTACTTC. This chain connects TRBV7-2 to TRBJ2-7; unclear D gene. Deletions cut 4 bases from V and 4 bases from J, with 17 bases between. CDR1 and CDR2 from the germline V gene are SGHTA and FQGNSA. This CDR3 has 15 amino acids.

This clonotype showed up just a few times. The chain combines TRBV7-9 with TRBJ2-2; D gene ambiguous. Germline V gives CDR1 SEHNR, CDR2 FQNEAQ (reference sequence). The CDR3 length is 13 residues. Trimming took 5 bases from V and 5 from J, leaving 9 bases between them. The DNA for the CDR3 is TGTGCCAGCAGCCCAAGCAGGACCGGGGAGCTGTTTTTT. Its protein product is CASSPSRTGELFF.

This chain uses TRBV2 with TRBJ1-6; no definite D call. Trimming pared 5 bases from V and 7 bases from J, leaving 15 bases between. This CDR3 is built from 15 residues. Germline CDR1 SNHLY, CDR2 FYNNEI. Here the CDR3 DNA reads TGTGCCAGCAGTCCTAGTCACGGGATAAATTCACCCCTCCACTTT. This codes for CASSPSHGINSPLHF.

The V and J genes are TRBV13 and TRBJ2-1, with D uncertain. Germline assignment: CDR1 PRHDT and CDR2 FYEKMQ (reference sequence). V was cut by 2 bases and J by 9 bases, with 5 bases left in between. The CDR3 covers 11 residues. The CDR3 region has the DNA TGTGCCAGCAGCTTATCCCTTGAGCAGTTCTTC. Translating it yields CASSLSLEQFF.

J is TRBJ2-7 and V is TRBV5-1, with 7 positions matching TRBD1. The CDR3 consists of 12 residues. V lost 7 bases to trimming and J lost 3 bases; unmatched junction nucleotides: 4. Germline CDR1 is SGHRS and CDR2 is YFSETQ. The CDR3, as DNA: TGCGCCAGCGGCCGGGACAGCTACGAGCAGTACTTC. Protein: CASGRDSYEQYF.

The table lists this clonotype with a count of one. A read error may be the cause here, since a much bigger clone is one base away. The conserved phenylalanine or tryptophan normally closing the CDR3 is absent here, so this likely arose from a read error. This chain joins TRBV20-1 and TRBJ2-3; D unresolved. From germline, CDR1 is DFQATT and CDR2 SNEGSKA (reference sequence). With 0 bases removed from V and 4 bases from J, the gap between germline ends came to 11 bases. The CDR3 loop spans 14 amino acids. CDR3 DNA: TGCAGTGCTAGAGATTCTCTGCGGCCAGATACGCAGTATCTT. As protein: CSARDSLRPDTQYL.

This clonotype has more than one count but fewer than ten. The V and J genes are TRBV3-1 and TRBJ1-3; D uncertain. The germline V gene encodes CDR1 LGHDT and CDR2 YNNKEL (reference sequence). V was pared by 1 base and J by 0 bases, with 10 bases between. The CDR3 extends over 16 amino acids. The CDR3 loop reads CASSQVWGDSGNTIYF. CDR3 bases: TGTGCCAGCAGCCAAGTTTGGGGTGACTCTGGAAACACCATATATTTT.

V is TRBV15 and J is TRBJ2-4; the D gene is possibly TRBD1 (5 bases). Germline V lookup: CDR1 LNHNV, CDR2 YYDKDF (reference sequence). The V end lost 6 bases, the J end lost 1 base, and 19 bases lay between the germline ends. This CDR3 contains 17 residues. CDR3 loop: CATRVTGKGYAKNIQYF. CDR3 DNA sequence: TGTGCCACCAGAGTTACAGGCAAGGGCTACGCCAAAAACATTCAGTACTTC. The full variable domain, its missing parts supplied by reference TRBV15 and TRBJ2-4, is DAMVIQNPRYQVTQFGKPVTLSCSQTLNHNVMYWYQQKSSQAPKLLFHYYDKDFNNEADTPDNFQSRRPNTSFCFLDIRSPGLGDTAMYLCATRVTGKGYAKNIQYFGAGTRLSVL.

The count of this clonotype is one. The J gene is TRBJ2-5, the V gene TRBV5-4, with D possibly matching TRBD2 (6 bases). The CDR3 runs 13 residues. V was pared by 5 bases and J by 5 bases, with 13 bases between. CDR1 and CDR2 (germline): SGHNT, YYREEE (reference sequence). Written as DNA, the CDR3 is TGTGCCAGCAGTAGGGACTTAGTGGAGACCCAGTACTTC. Residues: CASSRDLVETQYF.

This clonotype was observed a few times. V usage is TRBV7-2 and J usage is TRBJ2-5, with 10 nucleotides matching TRBD2. J was trimmed by 5 bases and V by 5 bases; bases with no gene match: 11. Germline loops: CDR1 SGHTA, CDR2 FQGNSA. CDR3 length equals 16 residues. Here the CDR3 reads CASSHSAASGSETQYF. CDR3 coding DNA: TGTGCCAGCAGCCACTCCGCGGCTAGCGGGAGCGAGACCCAGTACTTC.

On this clonotype itself: One end of the junction does not line up with germline, which may come from a read error. The J gene is TRBJ1-1, the V gene TRBV20-1, with D possibly being TRBD1 (6 bases). CDR3 length: 14 amino acids. Germline CDR1 reads DFQATT; CDR2 reads SNEGSKA (reference sequence). The CDR3, as DNA: TGCAGTGCGTGGCTGACAGGCCGGAACACTGAAGCCTTCTTT. Translation: CSAWLTGRNTEAFF.

The rearrangement joins TRBV29-1 to TRBJ1-1; 8 bases match TRBD1. V lost 7 bases, J lost 3 bases, and 7 bases stayed unmatched. This CDR3 contains 13 residues. The germline gives CDR1 SQVTM, CDR2 ANQGSEA. CDR3 nucleotide sequence: TGCAGCGCACGGACAGGGAGGGACACTGAAGCTTTCTTT. Its protein product is CSARTGRDTEAFF.

Comment on this clonotype: At one end the junction does not follow the germline gene, possibly because of a read error. V and J are TRBV4-3 and TRBJ1-4; a weak D match, TRBD1 (5 bases). CDR1 and CDR2 from the germline V gene are LGHNA and YSLEER. This CDR3 spans 16 amino acids. The DNA for the CDR3 is TGCGCCAGCAGCCAAGACAGGGTATCCACTAGTGAAAAACTGTTTTTT. Residues: CASSQDRVSTSEKLFF.

This clonotype was detected only a few times. The chain recombines TRBV20-1 with TRBJ1-2; D might be TRBD1 (5 bases). CDR1 DFQATT and CDR2 SNEGSKA come from the germline V gene (reference sequence). The CDR3 totals 13 residues. V dropped 1 base and J dropped 1 base, with 7 bases sitting between them. DNA of the CDR3: TGCAGTGCTAGAGTTGGGGGTAACTATGGCTACACCTTC. Translating it yields CSARVGGNYGYTF.

This clonotype has a handful of counts. This chain links TRBV5-1 with TRBJ2-3; 8 nucleotides line up with TRBD2. The V segment lost 2 bases and the J segment 1 base; nucleotides outside the gene matches: 18. CDR3 length: 20 amino acids. Germline V gene data show CDR1 as SGHRS and CDR2 as YFSETQ. The chain's CDR3 is CASSFRRVPGLEYGTDTQYF. CDR3 nucleotides: TGCGCCAGCAGCTTTCGCAGGGTACCGGGACTAGAGTACGGCACAGATACGCAGTATTTT.

The table lists this clonotype with a count of one. Just one base apart from a much larger clone, this may be a read error. It is likely a read error, because the conserved phenylalanine at the end of the CDR3 is missing. It is unclear where the CDR3 begins or ends on the DNA, so no DNA is shown, and the CDR3 is as TCRdb lists it. This chain joins TRBV9 and TRBJ1-5. The length of the CDR3 is 9 amino acids, counting both ends. Germline loops: CDR1 SGDLS, CDR2 YYNGEE. The CDR3 protein is CASLAEKHL.

This clonotype was seen a few times. The V gene is TRBV5-1, the J gene TRBJ2-2; the D gene is possibly TRBD2 (6 bases). The CDR3 covers 13 residues. Germline V gene lookup returns CDR1 SGHRS and CDR2 YFSETQ. Trimming removed 3 bases from V and 4 bases from J, with 7 bases in between. The CDR3 DNA reads TGCGCCAGCAGCTGGAGGGGCACCGGGGAGCTGTTTTTT. As protein: CASSWRGTGELFF.

The V call is TRBV12-3 or TRBV12-4, the J call TRBJ2-7; D could derive from TRBD1 or TRBD2 (5 bases each). This CDR3 has 15 amino acids. V was trimmed by 5 bases and J by 0 bases, leaving 14 bases between them. CDR3 nucleotide sequence: TGTGCCAGCAGTCCGAGGGGCCGTAGCTCCTACGAGCAGTACTTC. It encodes CASSPRGRSSYEQYF.

The chain combines TRBV10-3 with TRBJ2-3; no clear D gene. Trimming shortened V by 2 bases and J by 4 bases, and 7 bases separated the two germline ends. The CDR3 is 13 amino acids. CDR1 is ENHRY and CDR2 is SYGVKD in the germline V gene. In DNA, the CDR3 is TGTGCCATCAGTGAGACAGTTTCAGATACGCAGTATTTT. It encodes CAISETVSDTQYF.

This clonotype turned up a few times. The CDR3 bases are TGTGCCAGCAGTTCCACCTCTTTGGGGTGGGGCACCGGGGAGCTGTTTTTT. Translating gives CASSSTSLGWGTGELFF. The chain joins TRBV6-1 to TRBJ2-2; D remains unclear. Trimming stripped 5 bases from V and 4 bases from J, with 20 bases between. Germline CDR1 and CDR2: MNHNS and SASEGT. The CDR3 is 17 amino acids.